This T cell receptor beta chain was sequenced in a study of blood T cells in healthy people across ages. Across the study: When template switching was applied, about one barcoded beta molecule was captured per two T cells. Study outcomes and limitations: Both higher diversity and more naive CD4+ cells marked long-lived donors when set against aged donors.

Note on this clonotype: Its antigen remains unknown.

Using a J-beta primer mix together with a sample-barcoded 5' primer, a second PCR was run for 7 to 11 cycles. Every cDNA molecule carried a tag from a template-switch adaptor bearing 12 random nucleotides. MiXCR, applied by TCRdb to the 5' RACE reads, yields one record per CDR3 protein. Of about 1.4 million distinct CDR3 sequences detected, approximately 59% appear once; the ten largest clones hold more than 6%. The V and J ends lost 5 bases and 8 bases respectively, with 15 bases between them. This CDR3 has 13 residues. Germline CDR1 and CDR2: MNHEY and SVGAGI. This sequence was found in a man aged 18 to 30 in good health. This chain connects TRBV6-5 to TRBJ1-2; D gene uncertain. Sequences were obtained from blood. The CDR3 protein is CASSPTAYRGYTF. The DNA for the CDR3 is TGTGCCAGCAGTCCTACAGCGTATCGAGGCTACACCTTC.